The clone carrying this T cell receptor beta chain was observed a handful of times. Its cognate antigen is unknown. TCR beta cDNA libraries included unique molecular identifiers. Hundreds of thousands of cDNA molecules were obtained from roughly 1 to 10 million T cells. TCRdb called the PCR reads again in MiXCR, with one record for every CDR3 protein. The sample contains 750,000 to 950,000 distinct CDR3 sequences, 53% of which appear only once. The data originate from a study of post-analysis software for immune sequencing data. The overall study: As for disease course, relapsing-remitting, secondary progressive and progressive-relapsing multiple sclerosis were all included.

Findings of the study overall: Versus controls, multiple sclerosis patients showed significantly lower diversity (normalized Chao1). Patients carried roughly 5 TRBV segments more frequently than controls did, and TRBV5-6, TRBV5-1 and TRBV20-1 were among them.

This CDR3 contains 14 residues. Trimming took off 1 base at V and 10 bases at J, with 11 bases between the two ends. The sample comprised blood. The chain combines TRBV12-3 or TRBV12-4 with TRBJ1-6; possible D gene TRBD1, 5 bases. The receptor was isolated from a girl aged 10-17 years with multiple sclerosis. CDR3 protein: CASSLGAQGSPLHF. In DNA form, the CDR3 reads TGTGCCAGCAGTTTAGGAGCTCAGGGATCACCCCTCCACTTT.